This T cell receptor beta chain was sequenced in a study of shared clonotypes between healthy human individuals. Study in general: The study used three CD4 naive, three CD4 memory, two CD8 naive and one CD8 memory plate per donor. General study findings and limits: The sharing of around 5% of naive CD4 clonotypes was seen across a handful of donors. Larger estimated richness was generally recorded for naive subsets relative to memory subsets.

CD8 cells regarded as naive lacked CD45RO, were positively chosen for CCR7, and omitted terminally differentiated effector memory CD45RA+ cells. Sequenced by immunoSEQ multiplex PCR; TCRdb stores in-frame clones only, minus some. The sample contains 750,000 to 1,000,000 clones, 80% to 95% of which appear only once. As for this clone: Antigen: not known.

This TCR was sampled from a man in his thirties or forties in good health. The source material was naive CD8+ T cells sorted from blood.

The CDR3 sequence: CAWSSGDGQETQYF. CDR3 DNA sequence: TGTGCCTGGAGTAGTGGAGATGGGCAAGAGACCCAGTACTTC. This chain uses TRBV30 with TRBJ2-5; D gene ambiguous. CDR3 size: 14 residues. The V end was cut by 2 bases, the J end by 2 bases, with 12 bases between. CDR1 is GTSNPN and CDR2 is SVGIG in the germline V gene (reference sequence).